This T cell receptor (beta chain) was identified during a study of Ad26.COV2.S vaccination and SARS-CoV-2 variants. As to treatment: 15 to 20 received Ad26.COV2.S at low or high dose, single or two shots; roughly five received placebo; per-sample allocation not given. Repertoires come from day 63 after the first vaccine or placebo injection. Germline V lookup: CDR1 SSHAT, CDR2 FNYEAQ (reference sequence). The CDR3 contains 15 residues. A note on this clone: An end of the junction differs from the germline gene, which may be a read error.

The table came from immunoSEQ multiplex PCR; TCRdb's copy has only in-frame clones and leaves some out. The sample carries over 200,000 clones, roughly 88% recorded once. The specimen comprised peripheral blood, sampled in a trial of Ad26.COV2.S vaccine versus placebo. The rearrangement uses TRBV7-7 and TRBJ2-1; 9 bases align to TRBD2. This TCR derives from a person between 18 and 60 years old who received the Ad26.COV2.S COVID-19 vaccine or a placebo. Written as DNA, the CDR3 is TGTGCTAGCAGCCCTTTGGCGGGAGGGCCTAATGAGCAGTTCTTC. It yields the protein CASSPLAGGPNEQFF. The complete variable domain, with remaining parts taken from reference TRBV7-7 and TRBJ2-1, reads GAGVSQSPRYKVTKRGQDVTLRCDPISSHATLYWYQQALGQGPEFLTYFNYEAQPDKSGLPSDRFSAERPEGSISTLTIQRTEQRDSAMYRCASSPLAGGPNEQFFGPGTRLTVL.